Below, 19 T cell receptor beta chains from the same sample are listed, as sequenced in a study of cytomegalovirus exposure and HLA in healthy donors. The table came from immunoSEQ multiplex PCR; TCRdb's copy has only in-frame clones and leaves some out. The sample lists about 160,000 clones, approximately 89% occurring once. The sequenced sample was PBMCs. The receptors originated from a woman aged 18 to 35 in good health and CMV-seropositive.

This clone has a handful of counts. The chain is built from TRBV11-2 and TRBJ1-1, with D unclear. Germline assignment: CDR1 SGHAT and CDR2 FQNNGV. The CDR3 extends over 14 amino acids. The V end was cut by 7 bases, the J end by 0 bases, with 12 bases between. CDR3 protein: CASNQGGMNTEAFF. The CDR3 nucleotides are TGTGCCAGCAATCAAGGAGGTATGAACACTGAAGCTTTCTTT.

The chain combines TRBV27 with TRBJ2-7, with 9 bases identical to TRBD1. CDR3 length: 15 amino acids. Germline CDR1 and CDR2: MNHEY and SMNVEV (reference sequence). J lost 0 bases, V lost 8 bases, and 8 bases had no gene match. The CDR3 loop reads CASREDRGFSYEQYF. In DNA, the CDR3 is TGTGCCAGCCGGGAAGACAGGGGGTTCTCCTACGAGCAGTACTTC.

V is TRBV14 and J is TRBJ1-2; D ambiguous. The CDR3 extends over 15 amino acids. Deletions cut 4 bases from V and 7 bases from J, with 19 bases between. CDR1 is SGHDN, CDR2 FVKESK, per germline. In DNA, the CDR3 is TGTGCCAGCAGCCCCCCTTCGGGTCCCTTCGTTGGCTACACCTTC. Protein product: CASSPPSGPFVGYTF.

J is TRBJ2-4 and V is TRBV30, with D possibly being TRBD2 (6 bases). Germline CDR1 and CDR2: GTSNPN and SVGIG (reference sequence). Between the trimmed V and J ends, which lost 1 base and 0 bases, there was a span of 10 bases. The CDR3 consists of 15 residues. CDR3 in DNA: TGTGCCTGGAGTGGAACGGGACTAGCCAAAAACATTCAGTACTTC. Its translation: CAWSGTGLAKNIQYF.

The gene calls are TRBV18 and TRBJ2-1, with TRBD2 matching 12 bases. The germline CDR1 and CDR2 sequences are KGHSH and LQKENI. V gave up 3 bases and J gave up 3 bases; unmatched junction bases: 6. The CDR3 has 17 residues. CDR3 coding DNA: TGTGCCAGCTCACCCATCCAGACTAGCGGGAGCTACAATGAGCAGTTCTTC. Protein: CASSPIQTSGSYNEQFF.

The V and J genes are TRBV9 and TRBJ2-1; 8 bases match TRBD2. This CDR3 is built from 17 residues. Unmatched junction bases numbered 17, after V lost 3 bases and J lost 9 bases. Germline CDR1 and CDR2: SGDLS and YYNGEE. The CDR3 nucleotides read TGTGCCAGCAGCGCCCCCCGGAGCCCGGGAGGGGGGGGTGAGCAGTTCTTC. Encoded protein: CASSAPRSPGGGGEQFF.

CDR3 amino acids: CASSLGGGRAGDNEQFF. For the CDR3, the DNA is TGTGCCAGCAGCTTGGGAGGGGGAAGAGCGGGGGATAATGAGCAGTTCTTC. The chain has TRBV5-4 and TRBJ2-1; the match to TRBD2 covers 8 bases. V lost 0 bases to trimming and J lost 7 bases; unmatched junction nucleotides: 12. The germline V gene has CDR1 SGHNT and CDR2 YYREEE (reference sequence). The CDR3 extends over 17 amino acids.

The J gene is TRBJ2-4, the V gene TRBV27; maybe TRBD1 (5 bases). V gave up 2 bases and J gave up 8 bases, with 10 bases separating them. Germline V gene sequence: CDR1 MNHEY, CDR2 SMNVEV (reference sequence). The CDR3 runs 13 residues. The CDR3 nucleotides read TGTGCCAGCAGTTTAGGGGCTTGGGACATTCAGTACTTC. It is translated as CASSLGAWDIQYF.

The chain carries TRBV5-4 and TRBJ2-1; possibly TRBD2 for D (6 bases). This CDR3 contains 15 residues. The germline V and J ends were trimmed by 3 bases and 0 bases, with 10 bases remaining between them. Germline-derived CDR1 and CDR2 are SGHNT and YYREEE (reference sequence). CDR3 residues: CASSYPSASYNEQFF. The CDR3 DNA follows: TGTGCCAGCAGCTACCCTAGCGCCTCCTACAATGAGCAGTTCTTC.

The chain employs TRBV29-1 and TRBJ2-1, with D uncertain. The V gene's germline CDR1 is SQVTM and CDR2 ANQGSEA. Trimming left V 4 bases short and J 10 bases short, with 11 bases between. CDR3 length: 11 amino acids. The CDR3 DNA follows: TGCAGCGTTGCCCAAAAGAGGGAGCAGTTCTTC. This translates into CSVAQKREQFF.

A note on this clone: Other DNA sequences in the sample encode the same CDR3. The CDR3 loop reads CASSSTGTYEQYF. The CDR3 DNA reads as TGTGCCAGCAGCTCCACAGGGACCTACGAGCAGTACTTC. The J gene is TRBJ2-7, the V gene TRBV7-9, with D possibly being TRBD1 (6 bases). The germline V and J ends were trimmed by 4 bases and 2 bases, with 9 bases remaining between them. The CDR3 has 13 residues. In germline, CDR1 is SEHNR, CDR2 FQNEAQ (reference sequence).

This chain links TRBV5-6 with TRBJ1-1; 7 nucleotides align to TRBD1. Looked up from germline, CDR1 is SGHDT and CDR2 is YYEEEE. J lost 5 bases, V lost 0 bases, and 13 bases had no gene match. The CDR3 runs to 17 residues. CDR3 residues: CASSLVQLLQGRTEAFF. The CDR3 bases are TGTGCCAGCAGCTTGGTACAGCTGCTACAGGGGAGAACTGAAGCTTTCTTT.

CDR3 region: CASSRLNNEQFF. The CDR3 bases are TGTGCCAGCAGCAGATTAAACAATGAGCAGTTCTTC. The chain links TRBV28 to TRBJ2-1; no firm D call. Trimming took 6 bases from V and 5 from J, leaving 8 bases between them. Germline V gene lookup returns CDR1 MDHEN and CDR2 SYDVKM. The CDR3 extends over 12 amino acids.

The chain has TRBV21-1 and TRBJ2-7; TRBD1 reflects the table's D call only, with no check against the DNA. TRBV21-1 is a recognized pseudogene. The CDR3 is 16 amino acids. CDR3 sequence: CASSKVKTRPLYEQYF. The CDR3 nucleotides are TGTGCCAGCAGCAAAGTTAAGACCAGGCCCCTCTACGAGCAGTACTTC.

The chain links TRBV18 to TRBJ2-1; D might be TRBD2 (5 bases). The germline gives CDR1 KGHSH, CDR2 LQKENI. V shed 3 bases and J shed 6 bases, with 18 bases lying between them. The CDR3 is made up of 16 amino acids. CDR3 protein: CASSPRSGGSSNEQFF. The CDR3 region has the DNA TGTGCCAGCTCACCGAGAAGCGGAGGATCAAGCAATGAGCAGTTCTTC.

The rearrangement joins TRBV7-6 to TRBJ1-1; 9 bases align to TRBD1. CDR3 length equals 19 residues. Germline CDR1 is SGHVS and CDR2 is FNYEAQ. V was clipped by 4 bases and J by 0 bases; unmatched bases: 15. CDR3 DNA sequence: TGTGCCAGCAGCTCCCTCCTGGGACAGGGAGGGGGGATGAACACTGAAGCTTTCTTT. Translating it yields CASSSLLGQGGGMNTEAFF. Using reference TRBV7-6 and TRBJ1-1 for the parts outside the CDR3, the full variable domain is GAGVSQSPRYKVTKRGQDVALRCDPISGHVSLYWYRQALGQGPEFLTYFNYEAQQDKSGLPNDRFSAERPEGSISTLTIQRTEQRDSAMYRCASSSLLGQGGGMNTEAFFGQGTRLTVV.

The chain has TRBV2 and TRBJ2-7; 8 nucleotides match TRBD1. Losses at the gene ends were 6 bases for V and 1 base for J; bases not matched to a gene: 8. CDR1 and CDR2 (germline): SNHLY, FYNNEI. CDR3 length: 15 residues. The CDR3 loop is CASRRDRGPSYEQYF. CDR3 nucleotides: TGTGCCAGCAGAAGAGACAGGGGTCCTTCCTACGAGCAGTACTTC. The whole variable domain, filled in from reference TRBV2 and TRBJ2-7, reads EPEVTQTPSHQVTQMGQEVILRCVPISNHLYFYWYRQILGQKVEFLVSFYNNEISEKSEIFDDQFSVERPDGSNFTLKIRSTKLEDSAMYFCASRRDRGPSYEQYFGPGTRLTVT.

The gene calls are TRBV6-5 and TRBJ1-5; 7 bases match TRBD1. CDR1 and CDR2 (germline): MNHEY, SVGAGI. The ends lost 5 bases at V and 2 bases at J; junction bases unmatched: 6. CDR3 length: 15 residues. In DNA form, the CDR3 reads TGTGCCAGCAGTAGACAGGGCTCTGGCAATCAGCCCCAGCATTTT. It encodes CASSRQGSGNQPQHF.

This chain connects TRBV9 to TRBJ2-3; 8 bases fit TRBD1. The J segment lost 1 base and the V segment lost 5 bases, leaving 6 bases of the junction unmatched. CDR1 SGDLS and CDR2 YYNGEE come from the germline V gene. The CDR3 sequence is 15 residues long. The CDR3 DNA is TGTGCCAGCAGTAGACCGGGACAGGGCACAGATACGCAGTATTTT. Amino acids: CASSRPGQGTDTQYF.